These 4 T cell receptor beta chains were all obtained from the same sample, sequenced in a study of chemoradiotherapy in HPV16-positive cancers. Method: immunoSEQ multiplex PCR; TCRdb's copy keeps in-frame clones and lacks some. Here the sample spans approximately 12,000 clones, roughly 80% being singletons. The specimen was collected from a patient who underwent chemoradiotherapy. The receptors here all came from a human donor with HPV-associated anogenital cancer.

The rearrangement links TRBV28 to TRBJ2-7; the D gene is possibly TRBD1 (5 bases). The CDR3 loop spans 15 amino acids. Trimming took off 3 bases at V and 3 bases at J, with 15 bases between the two ends. Germline loops: CDR1 MDHEN, CDR2 SYDVKM. The CDR3 DNA is TGTGCCAGCAGTTTCCCCCAGGGTACCTACTACGAGCAGTACTTC. Protein sequence: CASSFPQGTYYEQYF.

The J gene is TRBJ2-7, the V gene TRBV5-1; 7 nucleotides align to TRBD1. The CDR3 spans 13 residues. Germline trimming cut 4 bases from V and 5 bases from J; bases unmatched to any gene: 6. Germline values: CDR1 SGHRS, CDR2 YFSETQ. CDR3 residues: CASSAKDRHEQYF. The CDR3 nucleotides are TGCGCCAGCAGCGCCAAGGACAGGCACGAGCAGTACTTC. The whole variable domain, remainder taken from reference TRBV5-1 and TRBJ2-7, is KAGVTQTPRYLIKTRGQQVTLSCSPISGHRSVSWYQQTPGQGLQFLFEYFSETQRNKGNFPGRFSGRQFSNSRSEMNVSTLELGDSALYLCASSAKDRHEQYFGPGTRLTVT.

This chain links TRBV5-6 with TRBJ2-3; 9 bases align to TRBD1. The length of the CDR3 is 13 residues. The V gene end was trimmed by 4 bases and the J gene end by 5 bases; junction bases not matched to a gene: 2. Germline CDR1 and CDR2: SGHDT and YYEEEE. Written as DNA, the CDR3 is TGTGCCAGCAGCGGGACAGGGCAAGATACGCAGTATTTT. It translates to CASSGTGQDTQYF.

The chain has TRBV28 and TRBJ2-3; 9 bases line up with TRBD2. The CDR3 has 15 residues. The J segment lost 4 bases and the V segment lost 2 bases, leaving 4 bases of the junction unmatched. Germline CDR1 reads MDHEN; CDR2 reads SYDVKM. CDR3 DNA: TGTGCCAGCAGTTTAATTAGCGGGAGAGCAGATACGCAGTATTTT. Amino acid sequence: CASSLISGRADTQYF. Together with reference TRBV28 and TRBJ2-3, the CDR3 gives the full variable domain: DVKVTQSSRYLVKRTGEKVFLECVQDMDHENMFWYRQDPGLGLRLIYFSYDVKMKEKGDIPEGYSVSREKKERFSLILESASTNQTSMYLCASSLISGRADTQYFGPGTRLTVL.